The 19 T cell receptor beta chains listed next were all sequenced from one sample in a study of beta chain features in type 1 diabetes (dated by TCRdb to between 2018 and 2020). General conclusions and limits of the study: A moderate but significant shortening of TCRB CDR3 length was observed in type 1 diabetes patients in all four CD4+ subsets.

Preparation of the library involved the immunoSEQ multiplex PCR assay. All of the isolated RNA was reverse transcribed with the High Capacity cDNA Reverse Transcription Kit, so expressed TCRB transcripts were sequenced. Imported from immuneACCESS, the table was reduced by TCRdb to in-frame sequences with V and J called. These copies leave out some clones; in studies compared against another copy, an unresolved V gene accounts for under half, and the cause of the remainder is not known. In this sample the table shows hundreds of thousands of clones, roughly an eighth of which occur a single time. The top ten constitute about 0.015% of the sample. These receptors have no known antigen. Source material: naive CD4+ T cells from blood. This sample's cell subset or site label indicates: true naive CD4+ T cells. All receptors come from a man aged 25-40 years with type 1 diabetes.

The chain uses TRBV5-1 and TRBJ2-3, with D perhaps matching TRBD1 (5 bases). Germline loops: CDR1 SGHRS, CDR2 YFSETQ. CDR3 length: 14 amino acids. V was shortened by 7 bases and J by 0 bases, with 12 bases between the two germline ends. CDR3 sequence: CASRLSGSTDTQYF. The DNA for the CDR3 is TGCGCCAGCCGGCTCTCAGGGAGCACAGATACGCAGTATTTT.

The chain links TRBV6-1 to TRBJ1-5; D is uncertain. The CDR3 extends over 13 amino acids. The V gene lost 0 bases and the J gene lost 7 bases, with 7 bases spanning the gap. The germline V gene encodes CDR1 MNHNS and CDR2 SASEGT. The CDR3 bases are TGTGCCAGCAGTGAAGCGGAGGGACAGCCCCAGCATTTT. This gives the protein CASSEAEGQPQHF.

This clone was seen a handful of times. The V call is TRBV25-1, the J call TRBJ1-1, with a tentative D call TRBD1 (6 bases). Per the germline V gene, CDR1 is MGHDK and CDR2 is SYGVNS. This CDR3 contains 15 residues. Trimming removed 6 bases from V and 5 bases from J, with 19 bases in between. CDR3 DNA: TGTGCCAGCAGCGCCAGCGGGGGGGCAAGGACTGAAGCTTTCTTT. This gives the protein CASSASGGARTEAFF.

This chain links TRBV11-2 with TRBJ1-1; D perhaps matches TRBD1 (5 bases). V lost 5 bases to trimming and J lost 5 bases, with 9 bases between them. The length of the CDR3 is 12 residues. Germline V gene sequence: CDR1 SGHAT, CDR2 FQNNGV. The CDR3: CASSLPGTEAFF. The CDR3 region has the DNA TGTGCCAGCAGCCTACCAGGGACTGAAGCTTTCTTT. Together with reference TRBV11-2 and TRBJ1-1, the CDR3 gives the full variable domain: EAGVAQSPRYKIIEKRQSVAFWCNPISGHATLYWYQQILGQGPKLLIQFQNNGVVDDSQLPKDRFSAERLKGVDSTLKIQPAKLEDSAVYLCASSLPGTEAFFGQGTRLTVV.

This rearrangement joins TRBV11-1 to TRBJ2-1; the D gene is possibly TRBD2 (5 bases). The length of the CDR3 is 13 residues. Between the trimmed V and J ends, which lost 1 base and 6 bases, there was a span of 7 bases. Germline assignment: CDR1 SGHAT and CDR2 FQDESV (reference sequence). The DNA of the CDR3 is TGTGCCAGCAGCTTAGGGGAGCCCAATGAGCAGTTCTTC. This codes for CASSLGEPNEQFF.

This clone has just a few counts. The chain couples TRBV6-1 to TRBJ1-2; 10 bases map to TRBD1. Germline V gene data show CDR1 as MNHNS and CDR2 as SASEGT. The CDR3 totals 15 residues. Trimming removed 8 bases from V and 4 bases from J; junction bases left unmatched: 10. CDR3 in DNA: TGTGCCAGCTCCAACGCGGGACAGGGGATCTATGGCTACACCTTC. As protein: CASSNAGQGIYGYTF.

This clone was found a few times. The rearrangement joins TRBV28 to TRBJ2-1, with 7 nucleotides matching TRBD2. CDR3 length: 17 amino acids. Germline trimming cut 4 bases from V and 0 bases from J; bases unmatched to any gene: 9. The germline V gene has CDR1 MDHEN and CDR2 SYDVKM. CDR3 loop: CASSSPTSPSSYNEQFF. CDR3 DNA: TGTGCCAGCAGTTCCCCGACTAGCCCCAGCTCCTACAATGAGCAGTTCTTC.

In DNA form, the CDR3 reads TGTGCCAGCAGCCAAGCAGGGATCAATGAAAAACTGTTTTTT. The encoded protein is CASSQAGINEKLFF. The gene calls are TRBV14 and TRBJ1-4; weak D call: TRBD1 (5 bases). Looked up from germline, CDR1 is SGHDN and CDR2 is FVKESK. This CDR3 has 14 amino acids. V was trimmed by 1 base and J by 5 bases, leaving 8 bases between them.

A few counts support this clone. The chain employs TRBV18 and TRBJ2-1, with 7 nucleotides matching TRBD2. The germline V gene has CDR1 KGHSH and CDR2 LQKENI. With 3 bases clipped from V and 7 bases from J, the junction kept 9 bases outside the gene matches. CDR3 length: 15 amino acids. The CDR3 DNA sequence: TGTGCCAGCTCACCCACGGGAGGTTGGGGGAATGAGCAGTTCTTC. Protein: CASSPTGGWGNEQFF.

CDR3 loop: CASSLTGDQPQHF. CDR3 sequence (DNA): TGTGCCAGCAGTTTGACAGGGGATCAGCCCCAGCATTTT. The chain combines TRBV27 with TRBJ1-5; TRBD1 matches 8 bases. CDR1 is MNHEY and CDR2 is SMNVEV in the germline V gene (reference sequence). Unmatched junction bases numbered 0, after V lost 3 bases and J lost 5 bases. The CDR3 consists of 13 residues.

This chain links TRBV6-1 with TRBJ1-5; weak D call: TRBD1 (6 bases). Germline lookup yields CDR1 MNHNS and CDR2 SASEGT. This CDR3 comprises 17 residues. V was cut by 2 bases and J by 5 bases, with 19 bases left in between. The CDR3 here is CASSETVSGRGDQPQHF. CDR3 DNA: TGTGCCAGCAGTGAAACCGTTTCGGGCAGGGGCGATCAGCCCCAGCATTTT.

This clone was observed a handful of times. This chain connects TRBV5-1 to TRBJ2-5; 8 bases are a match to TRBD1. The junction had 3 bases not matched to a gene; V was cut back by 3 bases and J by 5 bases. Germline CDR1 is SGHRS and CDR2 is YFSETQ. The CDR3 has 13 residues. CDR3 residues: CASSSGGWETQYF. The CDR3 DNA sequence: TGCGCCAGCAGCTCAGGGGGCTGGGAGACCCAGTACTTC.

The sample holds a few counts of this clone. The chain uses TRBV28 and TRBJ2-3, with D tentatively TRBD2 (5 bases). V lost 5 bases to trimming and J lost 2 bases, with 14 bases between them. Looked up from germline, CDR1 is MDHEN and CDR2 is SYDVKM. This CDR3 spans 15 amino acids. CDR3 nucleotides: TGTGCCAGCAGTCCCTCTGGAGGCCCCACAGATACGCAGTATTTT. This translates into CASSPSGGPTDTQYF.

This clone turned up a few times. The CDR3 region has the DNA TGCGCCAGCAGCTCGGTGCTAGCGGGACTCACAGATACGCAGTATTTT. It yields the protein CASSSVLAGLTDTQYF. This chain connects TRBV5-1 to TRBJ2-3; 9 bases are shared with TRBD2. The CDR3 loop spans 16 amino acids. V was pared by 3 bases and J by 2 bases, with 7 bases of the junction left unmatched. CDR1 and CDR2 from the germline V gene are SGHRS and YFSETQ.

This clone has only one observation. One end of the junction does not line up with germline, which may come from a read error. The V and J genes are TRBV7-9 and TRBJ1-5, with D possibly being TRBD1 (5 bases). The CDR3 consists of 14 residues. Germline CDR1 reads SEHNR; CDR2 reads FQNEAQ (reference sequence). CDR3 residues: CASSQETGNQPQHF. The DNA of the CDR3 is TGCGCCAGCAGCCAAGAGACAGGCAATCAGCCCCAGCATTTT. Combining the CDR3 with reference TRBV7-9 and TRBJ1-5 gives the whole variable domain DTGVSQNPRHKITKRGQNVTFRCDPISEHNRLYWYRQTLGQGPEFLTYFQNEAQLEKSRLLSDRFSAERPKGSFSTLEIQRTEQGDSAMYLCASSQETGNQPQHFGDGTRLSIL.

The chain carries TRBV9 and TRBJ2-1, with 7 bases aligning to TRBD2. V shed 5 bases and J 0 bases; nucleotides not matched to a gene: 5. Germline-derived CDR1 and CDR2 are SGDLS and YYNGEE. CDR3 size: 15 residues. The CDR3 sequence is CASSFTSASYNEQFF. As DNA, the CDR3 is TGTGCCAGCAGTTTTACTAGCGCCTCCTACAATGAGCAGTTCTTC.

The chain has TRBV30 and TRBJ2-3; 10 nucleotides line up with TRBD2. Germline lookup yields CDR1 GTSNPN and CDR2 SVGIG (reference sequence). Trimming cost V 1 base and J 1 base; bases outside gene matches: 8. The CDR3 extends over 17 amino acids. CDR3 bases: TGTGCCTGGAGTGCCACAAGGACTAGCGGAGGCACAGATACGCAGTATTTT. Protein product: CAWSATRTSGGTDTQYF.

The chain uses TRBV19 and TRBJ2-5; D gene ambiguous. The V gene's germline CDR1 is LNHDA and CDR2 SQIVND (reference sequence). V lost 5 bases and J lost 0, with 10 bases in between. The CDR3 is 14 amino acids. Here the CDR3 DNA reads TGTGCCAGTAGTCCCAGGTCTCACCAAGAGACCCAGTACTTC. It encodes CASSPRSHQETQYF.

This clone was found a few times. CDR3 in DNA: TGTGCCTGGAGTGTGGTCAGGGGTAGCTCTGGAAACACCATATATTTT. It encodes CAWSVVRGSSGNTIYF. The chain links TRBV30 to TRBJ1-3; the D gene is possibly TRBD1 (6 bases). In germline, CDR1 is GTSNPN, CDR2 SVGIG (reference sequence). With 0 bases removed from V and 0 bases from J, the gap between germline ends came to 12 bases. The CDR3 covers 16 residues.